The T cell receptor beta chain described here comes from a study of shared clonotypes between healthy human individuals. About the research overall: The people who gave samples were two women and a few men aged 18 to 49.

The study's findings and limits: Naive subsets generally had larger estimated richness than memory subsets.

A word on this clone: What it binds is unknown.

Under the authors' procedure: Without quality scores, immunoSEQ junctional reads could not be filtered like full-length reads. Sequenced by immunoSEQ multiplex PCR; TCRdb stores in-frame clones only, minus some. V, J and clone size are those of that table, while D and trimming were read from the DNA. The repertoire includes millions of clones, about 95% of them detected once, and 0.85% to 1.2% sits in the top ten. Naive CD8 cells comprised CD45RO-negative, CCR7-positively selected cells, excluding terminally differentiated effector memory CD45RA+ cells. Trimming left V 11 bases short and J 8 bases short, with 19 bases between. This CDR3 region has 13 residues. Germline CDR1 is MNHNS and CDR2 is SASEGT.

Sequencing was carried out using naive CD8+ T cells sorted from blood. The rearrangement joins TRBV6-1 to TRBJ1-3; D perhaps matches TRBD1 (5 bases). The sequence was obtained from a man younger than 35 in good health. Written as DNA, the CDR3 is TGTGCCGTAGATGGCCTGGGGCCTGACACCATATATTTT. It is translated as CAVDGLGPDTIYF.